One sample yielded the 4 T cell receptor beta chains listed below, sequenced in a study of shared clonotypes between healthy human individuals. The protocol was immunoSEQ multiplex PCR, while the TCRdb copy is restricted to in-frame clones and leaves out a portion. Here the sample spans some 2,100,000 clones, around 93% being singletons. CD45RO-negative CD8 cells positively selected for CCR7 made up the naive population, which excluded terminally differentiated effector memory CD45RA+ cells. Material for sequencing was naive CD8+ T cells from PBMCs. The source of these receptors is a man between 18 and 35 years old in good health. Some clones in this sample may be carry-over from other donors' samples.

This clone was counted a single time. The chain employs TRBV5-4 and TRBJ2-7; D might be TRBD2 (6 bases). The ends were cut back, 3 bases at V and 5 bases at J, with 12 bases in the middle. Germline loops: CDR1 SGHNT, CDR2 YYREEE (reference sequence). This CDR3 has 13 amino acids. The CDR3 protein is CASSSRGWDEQYF. CDR3 coding DNA: TGTGCCAGCAGCTCCCGGGGGTGGGACGAGCAGTACTTC.

The chain links TRBV5-1 to TRBJ2-1, with 8 nucleotides matching TRBD1. Germline CDR1 is SGHRS and CDR2 is YFSETQ. Germline trimming cut 3 bases from V and 7 bases from J; bases unmatched to any gene: 12. The CDR3 is 16 amino acids. The CDR3 spells CASSSYETGAKNEQFF. CDR3 coding DNA: TGCGCCAGCAGCTCGTATGAGACAGGGGCAAAAAATGAGCAGTTCTTC.

This chain uses TRBV23-1 with TRBJ2-7; D gene uncertain. TRBV23-1 is noted as an ORF with a role that remains uncertain. With 3 bases removed from V and 4 bases from J, the gap between germline ends came to 7 bases. The CDR3 runs 12 residues. The CDR3 DNA sequence: TGCGCCAGCAGTCATCCCCAGTACGAGCAGTACTTC. Encoded protein: CASSHPQYEQYF.

This chain links TRBV30 with TRBJ1-5; D not certain. V was clipped by 5 bases and J by 0 bases, with 8 bases between them. The CDR3 extends over 13 amino acids. Germline V CDR1 and CDR2: GTSNPN, SVGIG (reference sequence). The DNA of the CDR3 is TGTGCCTGGGGAGAGGATAGCAATCAGCCCCAGCATTTT. It is translated as CAWGEDSNQPQHF.